These 19 T cell receptor beta chains were all obtained from the same sample, sequenced in a study of blood T cell repertoires in COVID-19. Here immunoSEQ multiplex PCR was the method, and the copy in TCRdb shows in-frame clones only, minus some. The sample shows nearly 45,000 clones, 84% of them seen only once. Sequencing was performed on peripheral blood. All receptors derive from a human donor in a cohort sampled during active COVID-19.

The V and J genes are TRBV5-1 and TRBJ2-1; the match to TRBD2 covers 16 bases. Germline V gene sequence: CDR1 SGHRS, CDR2 YFSETQ. The CDR3 sequence is 19 residues long. Trimming removed 4 bases from V and 5 bases from J; junction bases left unmatched: 12. Here the CDR3 reads CASSTGLAGGPLAHNEQFF. The CDR3 DNA is TGCGCCAGCAGCACGGGACTAGCGGGGGGGCCCCTCGCCCACAATGAGCAGTTCTTC.

The rearrangement joins TRBV20-1 to TRBJ2-3; possibly TRBD2 for D (6 bases). V dropped 6 bases and J dropped 6 bases, with 10 bases sitting between them. This CDR3 is 11 amino acids long. Germline V gives CDR1 DFQATT, CDR2 SNEGSKA (reference sequence). The CDR3 spells CSADRGDTQYF. For the CDR3, the DNA is TGCAGTGCCGACCGGGGGGATACGCAGTATTTT.

This clone was seen a handful of times. The J gene is TRBJ1-5, the V gene TRBV6-2 or TRBV6-3, with D possibly matching TRBD1 (5 bases). V was shortened by 2 bases and J by 5 bases, with 16 bases between the two germline ends. CDR1 is MNHEY and CDR2 is SVGEGT in the germline V gene. The CDR3 is 16 residues long. CDR3 sequence reads: CASSYGLGREDQPQHF. In DNA form, the CDR3 reads TGTGCCAGCAGTTACGGTCTGGGCAGGGAAGATCAGCCCCAGCATTTT.

The chain links TRBV5-1 to TRBJ2-2, with 13 nucleotides matching TRBD2. The CDR3 contains 19 residues. Germline CDR1 SGHRS, CDR2 YFSETQ. V was pared by 5 bases and J by 1 base, with 11 bases of the junction left unmatched. The CDR3 here is CASSSGLAGAAKNTGELFF. The CDR3 DNA reads as TGCGCCAGCAGTTCCGGACTAGCGGGGGCCGCGAAGAACACCGGGGAGCTGTTTTTT.

V and J are TRBV3-1 (or the pseudogene TRBV3-2) and TRBJ2-5; D is unresolved. Trimming shortened V by 3 bases and J by 2 bases, and 7 bases separated the two germline ends. The CDR3 extends over 13 amino acids. Germline V gene sequence: CDR1 LGHDT, CDR2 YNNKEL (reference sequence). This CDR3 reads CASSHRVQETQYF. DNA for the CDR3: TGTGCCAGCAGCCACCGAGTTCAAGAGACCCAGTACTTC.

The V and J genes are TRBV28 and TRBJ1-2; 9 positions match TRBD1. Germline CDR1 and CDR2: MDHEN and SYDVKM. CDR3 size: 15 residues. V trimming: 6 bases; J trimming: 2 bases; junction bases outside the gene matches: 7. The CDR3 here is CASRDPGTGNYGYTF. For the CDR3, the DNA is TGTGCCAGCAGAGATCCCGGGACAGGGAACTATGGCTACACCTTC.

The chain is built from TRBV5-1 and TRBJ1-6, with 7 bases aligning to TRBD1. The germline CDR1 and CDR2 sequences are SGHRS and YFSETQ. There are 14 residues in the CDR3. Trimming cost V 1 base and J 9 bases; bases outside gene matches: 4. The CDR3, as DNA: TGCGCCAGCAGCTTGACAGGGGCGGGTTCACCCCTCCACTTT. Protein: CASSLTGAGSPLHF. The full variable domain, in which reference TRBV5-1 and TRBJ1-6 provide the parts outside the CDR3, is KAGVTQTPRYLIKTRGQQVTLSCSPISGHRSVSWYQQTPGQGLQFLFEYFSETQRNKGNFPGRFSGRQFSNSRSEMNVSTLELGDSALYLCASSLTGAGSPLHFGNGTRLTVT.

This chain uses TRBV9 with TRBJ2-6; TRBD1 might be the D (6 bases). Trimming pared 6 bases from V and 4 bases from J, leaving 14 bases between. Germline V lookup: CDR1 SGDLS, CDR2 YYNGEE. The CDR3 covers 15 residues. The CDR3 loop reads CASKPGASGANVLTF. The CDR3 DNA reads as TGTGCCAGCAAACCAGGGGCGAGCGGGGCCAACGTCCTGACTTTC.

The chain is built from TRBV5-4 and TRBJ1-2; possibly TRBD1 for D (6 bases). The CDR3 covers 13 residues. Germline CDR1 is SGHNT and CDR2 is YYREEE (reference sequence). Trimming removed 6 bases from V and 4 bases from J, with 13 bases in between. The CDR3 loop is CASTTDRTYGYTF. For the CDR3, the DNA is TGTGCCAGCACCACAGACAGGACCTATGGCTACACCTTC.

The rearrangement links TRBV10-3 to TRBJ2-3; TRBD2 agrees at 7 bases. V shed 3 bases and J 2 bases; nucleotides not matched to a gene: 8. Germline V CDR1 and CDR2: ENHRY, SYGVKD. This CDR3 has 16 amino acids. In DNA, the CDR3 is TGTGCCATCAGTGAAGGGGCGAGCGGGGTCACAGATACGCAGTATTTT. Residues: CAISEGASGVTDTQYF.

The chain employs TRBV11-2 and TRBJ1-2; 8 nucleotides align to TRBD1. The germline V gene encodes CDR1 SGHAT and CDR2 FQNNGV. J lost 0 bases, V lost 3 bases, and 3 bases had no gene match. This CDR3 spans 15 amino acids. CDR3 in DNA: TGTGCCAGCAGCTTCGGACAGGGAGCTAACTATGGCTACACCTTC. Translating it yields CASSFGQGANYGYTF.

This chain joins TRBV6-5 and TRBJ2-5; a weak D match, TRBD1 (6 bases). V was shortened by 3 bases and J by 2 bases, with 10 bases between the two germline ends. Germline-derived CDR1 and CDR2 are MNHEY and SVGAGI. The CDR3 spans 14 residues. The CDR3 spells CASSYPGQQETQYF. The CDR3 DNA reads TGTGCCAGCAGTTATCCGGGACAACAAGAGACCCAGTACTTC.

The chain carries TRBV10-3 and TRBJ1-2; TRBD1 matches at 12 bases. V dropped 10 bases and J dropped 7; count of bases not matched to a gene: 7. The CDR3 sequence is 13 residues long. Germline CDR1 reads ENHRY; CDR2 reads SYGVKD. CDR3 sequence: CASEGQGAAGYTF. The CDR3 DNA reads as TGTGCCAGCGAGGGACAGGGGGCAGCTGGCTACACCTTC.

The V gene is TRBV6-6, the J gene TRBJ2-7, with TRBD2 matching over 7 bases. In germline, CDR1 is MNHNY, CDR2 SVGAGI (reference sequence). With V trimmed by 4 bases and J by 0 bases, 3 bases remained unmatched. This CDR3 contains 14 residues. Written as DNA, the CDR3 is TGTGCCAGCAGTTCTAGCGGCAGCTCCTACGAGCAGTACGTC. Its translation is CASSSSGSSYEQYV.

This chain uses TRBV20-1 with TRBJ2-3; TRBD2 might be the D (7 bases). The CDR3 is 15 residues long. The germline V and J ends were trimmed by 3 bases and 4 bases, with 17 bases remaining between them. Germline CDR1 reads DFQATT; CDR2 reads SNEGSKA (reference sequence). The CDR3 spells CSASREGGLSDTQYF. CDR3 DNA: TGCAGTGCTAGTAGAGAGGGGGGGCTCTCAGATACGCAGTATTTT.

The gene calls are TRBV7-8 and TRBJ2-4, with 7 bases that match TRBD2. Germline lookup yields CDR1 SGHVS and CDR2 FQNEAQ. Trimming removed 3 bases from V and 3 bases from J; junction bases left unmatched: 5. CDR3 size: 15 residues. The CDR3 DNA is TGTGCCAGCAGCTTGAGACTAGCTGTCAAAAACATTCAGTACTTC. Translation: CASSLRLAVKNIQYF.

The chain couples TRBV4-2 to TRBJ1-1; D may be TRBD1 (5 bases). V was trimmed by 3 bases and J by 1 base, leaving 6 bases between them. This CDR3 contains 13 residues. The V gene's germline CDR1 is LGHNA and CDR2 YNFKEQ. The CDR3 region has the DNA TGTGCCAGCAGCCATCAGGGGAACACTGAAGCTTTCTTT. This gives the protein CASSHQGNTEAFF.

V gene TRBV3-1 (or the pseudogene TRBV3-2) combines with J gene TRBJ1-3, with 7 bases that match TRBD1. This CDR3 is built from 16 residues. V lost 0 bases, J lost 0 bases, and 2 bases stayed unmatched. Germline loops: CDR1 LGHDT, CDR2 YNNKEL (reference sequence). For the CDR3, the DNA is TGTGCCAGCAGCCAAGATCCAGGGGGCTCTGGAAACACCATATATTTT. It specifies CASSQDPGGSGNTIYF.

The gene calls are TRBV28 and TRBJ2-1; possible D gene TRBD2, 6 bases. Germline CDR1 is MDHEN and CDR2 is SYDVKM. CDR3 length equals 15 residues. Trimming stripped 8 bases from V and 0 bases from J, with 14 bases between. As DNA, the CDR3 is TGTGCCAGCGTTCCGCGGGGAGCCTCCTACAATGAGCAGTTCTTC. Its protein product is CASVPRGASYNEQFF. The full variable domain, completed using reference TRBV28 and TRBJ2-1, is DVKVTQSSRYLVKRTGEKVFLECVQDMDHENMFWYRQDPGLGLRLIYFSYDVKMKEKGDIPEGYSVSREKKERFSLILESASTNQTSMYLCASVPRGASYNEQFFGPGTRLTVL.